Presented here are 31 T cell receptor beta chains from one specimen sequenced in a study of post-analysis software for immune sequencing data. Study observations and caveats: With TRBV5-6, TRBV5-1 and TRBV20-1 included, about 5 TRBV segments were more frequent in patients than in controls.

These TCRs' antigens remain unknown. The authors incorporated unique molecular identifiers into the TCR beta cDNA libraries. Each CDR3 protein is one row after TCRdb ran MiXCR on the PCR reads. Of 400,000 to 500,000 distinct CDR3 sequences listed, approximately 42% are singletons. Material: blood. These receptors were collected from a girl aged 2-10 years with multiple sclerosis.

The chain has TRBV7-8 and TRBJ2-7, with 11 bases aligning to TRBD1. CDR3 length equals 16 residues. Germline values: CDR1 SGHVS, CDR2 FQNEAQ. Germline trimming cut 5 bases from V and 2 bases from J; bases unmatched to any gene: 8. Written as DNA, the CDR3 is TGTGCCAGCAGCCCGAGGGGACAGGGGGTCACCTACGAGCAGTACTTC. Residues: CASSPRGQGVTYEQYF.

This clonotype was observed a single time. This may come from a read error, since a much larger clone is one base off. The rearrangement links TRBV4-1 to TRBJ1-2; 8 nucleotides align to TRBD1. The V gene's germline CDR1 is MGHRA and CDR2 YSYEKL. The CDR3 covers 19 residues. CDR3 protein: CASSPASLTGTGFNYGHTF. The CDR3 region has the DNA TGCGCCAGCAGCCCAGCCAGCCTTACCGGGACAGGCTTTAACTATGGCCACACCTTC.

This chain connects TRBV2 to TRBJ1-6; D unclear. The length of the CDR3 is 14 residues. Trimming stripped 7 bases from V and 12 bases from J, with 19 bases between. The germline V gene encodes CDR1 SNHLY and CDR2 FYNNEI. CDR3 sequence: CASTSKEGKGPLHF. The CDR3 DNA is TGTGCCAGCACCTCAAAAGAGGGAAAAGGACCCCTCCACTTT.

The table lists this clonotype with a few counts. V gene TRBV4-1 combines with J gene TRBJ2-7; 8 bases line up with TRBD1. Germline lookup yields CDR1 MGHRA and CDR2 YSYEKL. This CDR3 has 14 residues. The ends lost 2 bases at V and 3 bases at J; junction bases unmatched: 3. CDR3 sequence: CASSQRTGFYEQYF. The CDR3 DNA sequence: TGCGCCAGCAGCCAAAGGACAGGGTTCTACGAGCAGTACTTC.

The J gene is TRBJ2-1, the V gene TRBV12-3 or TRBV12-4; the D gene is possibly TRBD2 (5 bases). V dropped 7 bases and J dropped 0 bases, with 10 bases sitting between them. The CDR3 runs 14 residues. CDR3 region: CASITGNSYNEQFF. As DNA, the CDR3 is TGTGCCAGCATAACGGGAAACTCCTACAATGAGCAGTTCTTC.

This clonotype was observed at least ten times. The V gene is TRBV29-1, the J gene TRBJ1-2; 7 bases are a match to TRBD1. Germline V CDR1 and CDR2: SQVTM, ANQGSEA. The CDR3 sequence is 15 residues long. With V trimmed by 3 bases and J by 5 bases, 12 bases remained unmatched. CDR3 bases: TGCAGCGTTGAGCTCCGGGACAGAGATGAGTATGGCTACACCTTC. This sequence encodes CSVELRDRDEYGYTF.

This clonotype has more than one count but fewer than ten. The chain links TRBV12-3 or TRBV12-4 to TRBJ1-1; TRBD1 aligns across 7 bases. This CDR3 contains 14 residues. The junction had 12 bases not matched to a gene; V was cut back by 6 bases and J by 8 bases. The CDR3 DNA reads as TGTGCCAGCAGCCTACAGGGGACCCTCAGGGAAGCTTTCTTT. This sequence encodes CASSLQGTLREAFF.

The chain recombines TRBV2 with TRBJ1-3; D uncertain. Trimming pared 7 bases from V and 4 bases from J, leaving 14 bases between. The germline V gene encodes CDR1 SNHLY and CDR2 FYNNEI. The CDR3 covers 14 residues. CDR3: CASTFRTIGNTIYF. CDR3 bases: TGTGCCAGCACTTTCCGCACGATAGGAAACACCATATATTTT.

This clonotype came up many times. The V and J genes are TRBV7-2 and TRBJ2-1; D is unresolved. The germline V gene encodes CDR1 SGHTA and CDR2 FQGNSA. The CDR3 is 11 amino acids. The V and J ends lost 6 bases and 5 bases respectively, with 5 bases between them. CDR3 sequence reads: CASSRNNEQFF. CDR3 DNA: TGTGCCAGCAGTCGTAACAATGAGCAGTTCTTC.

The table lists this clonotype with a few counts. The chain uses TRBV10-3 and TRBJ2-1, with TRBD2 matching 10 bases. Germline CDR1 is ENHRY and CDR2 is SYGVKD. V lost 2 bases, J lost 8 bases, and 9 bases stayed unmatched. CDR3 size: 16 residues. The CDR3 loop is CAISEPGLARGDEQFF. CDR3 DNA: TGTGCCATCAGTGAGCCGGGACTAGCGAGGGGGGATGAGCAGTTCTTC.

The chain combines TRBV20-1 with TRBJ2-2, with 9 bases fitting TRBD2. Germline V gives CDR1 DFQATT, CDR2 SNEGSKA (reference sequence). The CDR3 totals 15 residues. The V and J ends lost 6 bases and 4 bases, in that order; junction bases with no gene match: 9. CDR3 in DNA: TGCAGTGCCCGATTAGCGGGAGTGTTCACCGGGGAGCTGTTTTTT. Translated, it gives CSARLAGVFTGELFF.

The V gene is TRBV5-1, the J gene TRBJ2-2; 8 bases map to TRBD1. Germline assignment: CDR1 SGHRS and CDR2 YFSETQ. The V gene end was trimmed by 4 bases and the J gene end by 0 bases; junction bases not matched to a gene: 8. This CDR3 has 17 residues. CDR3 sequence: CASSPGLRGPNTGELFF. The CDR3 DNA reads TGCGCCAGCAGCCCGGGTCTCAGGGGGCCGAACACCGGGGAGCTGTTTTTT.

The chain recombines TRBV5-1 with TRBJ1-2, with 7 bases lining up with TRBD1. This CDR3 is built from 12 residues. The germline V gene has CDR1 SGHRS and CDR2 YFSETQ. V dropped 4 bases and J dropped 8; count of bases not matched to a gene: 5. CDR3 sequence reads: CASSIQGIGYTF. As DNA, the CDR3 is TGCGCCAGCAGCATACAGGGGATCGGCTACACCTTC.

This clonotype was observed a handful of times. The chain links TRBV20-1 to TRBJ2-1; 10 nucleotides line up with TRBD2. CDR1 and CDR2 (germline): DFQATT, SNEGSKA (reference sequence). The length of the CDR3 is 17 residues. CDR3 protein: CSYPGDAGLATYNEQFF. The CDR3 DNA follows: TGCAGCTACCCCGGGGACGCGGGACTAGCGACCTACAATGAGCAGTTCTTC.

This clonotype was detected only a few times. The J gene is TRBJ2-5, the V gene TRBV7-9; weak D call: TRBD1 (7 bases). The V gene's germline CDR1 is SEHNR and CDR2 FQNEAQ (reference sequence). The CDR3 length is 16 residues. Between the trimmed V and J ends, which lost 5 bases and 5 bases, there was a span of 21 bases. The CDR3 protein is CASSRPVNRGGETQYF. The DNA for the CDR3 is TGTGCCAGCAGCCGCCCAGTAAACAGGGGAGGCGAGACCCAGTACTTC.

This chain uses TRBV25-1 with TRBJ2-7, with D possibly TRBD2 on 5 matching bases. Germline V lookup: CDR1 MGHDK, CDR2 SYGVNS. Between the trimmed V and J ends, which lost 3 bases and 1 base, there was a span of 13 bases. This CDR3 is built from 15 residues. In DNA, the CDR3 is TGTGCCAGCAGTGACAACACGGGCGGGTCCTACGAGCAGTACTTC. Its translation: CASSDNTGGSYEQYF.

In DNA, the CDR3 is TGTGCCAGCAATCACTACAGGTCAGCCTCCTACGAGCAGTACTTC. Encoded protein: CASNHYRSASYEQYF. The chain uses TRBV6-2 or TRBV6-3 and TRBJ2-7; D is perhaps TRBD1 (5 bases). The CDR3 covers 15 residues. Germline-derived CDR1 and CDR2 are MNHEY and SVGEGT. The ends were cut back, 7 bases at V and 0 bases at J, with 16 bases in the middle.

This clonotype was counted once. The DNA of the CDR3 is TGCAGTGCCAATCTAGCGGGCGTTAATGAGCAGTACTTC. Translating gives CSANLAGVNEQYF. This chain joins TRBV20-1 and TRBJ2-7; 8 bases are shared with TRBD2. Germline V gives CDR1 DFQATT, CDR2 SNEGSKA (reference sequence). The CDR3 has 13 amino acids. Germline trimming cut 6 bases from V and 7 bases from J; bases unmatched to any gene: 11.

The gene calls are TRBV6-1 and TRBJ2-7; D unclear. V was shortened by 10 bases and J by 2 bases, with 15 bases between the two germline ends. This CDR3 is 13 amino acids long. Germline V CDR1 and CDR2: MNHNS, SASEGT. CDR3 bases: TGTGCCACACATTATTCACGCCCCTACGAGCAGTACTTC. Its translation: CATHYSRPYEQYF.

This clonotype was picked up a small number of times. The chain combines TRBV5-1 with TRBJ2-3, with 11 bases matching TRBD1. This CDR3 contains 13 residues. V was clipped by 2 bases and J by 14 bases; unmatched bases: 7. Germline CDR1 is SGHRS and CDR2 is YFSETQ. The CDR3 coding sequence is TGCGCCAGCAGCTTCCTAGGACAGGGGGCGTTGTATTTT. It is translated as CASSFLGQGALYF.

A few counts support this clonotype. The genes are TRBV20-1 and TRBJ2-5; 13 nucleotides match TRBD2. The CDR3 has 14 residues. V shed 3 bases, J shed 5 bases, and the junction held 3 bases outside the gene matches. The germline gives CDR1 DFQATT, CDR2 SNEGSKA (reference sequence). The CDR3 reads CSASTTSGGETQYF. The CDR3 coding sequence is TGCAGTGCTAGTACGACTAGCGGGGGGGAGACCCAGTACTTC.

The J gene is TRBJ2-7, the V gene TRBV7-2; 11 bases line up with TRBD2. From germline, CDR1 is SGHTA and CDR2 FQGNSA. J was trimmed by 5 bases and V by 5 bases; bases with no gene match: 8. The CDR3 length is 15 residues. The CDR3 region is CASSRQLAGEDEQYF. In nucleotides, the CDR3 is TGTGCCAGCAGCCGCCAACTAGCGGGAGAGGACGAGCAGTACTTC.

There are a few counts of this clonotype. The CDR3 reads CASQERGYYEQYF. The CDR3 DNA follows: TGCGCCAGCCAAGAGCGGGGGTACTACGAGCAGTACTTC. The rearrangement links TRBV10-2 to TRBJ2-7; TRBD2 matches 8 bases. V was clipped by 8 bases and J by 3 bases; unmatched bases: 6. This CDR3 comprises 13 residues. Germline CDR1 reads WSHSY; CDR2 reads SAAADI.

The V call is TRBV12-3 or TRBV12-4, the J call TRBJ2-3; no clear D gene. This CDR3 comprises 11 residues. The V and J ends lost 5 bases and 9 bases respectively, with 9 bases between them. The chain's CDR3 is CASSEVGTQYF. The CDR3 region has the DNA TGTGCCAGCAGTGAGGTTGGCACGCAGTATTTT.

This clonotype was seen more than once but under ten times. The chain carries TRBV5-1 and TRBJ1-1, with 8 bases fitting TRBD1. CDR3 length: 17 residues. Per the germline V gene, CDR1 is SGHRS and CDR2 is YFSETQ. V shed 0 bases and J 1 base; nucleotides not matched to a gene: 8. CDR3 sequence: CASSLARTGSRNTEAFF. The CDR3 DNA reads TGCGCCAGCAGCTTGGCCCGGACAGGGTCGAGGAACACTGAAGCTTTCTTT.

The chain has TRBV28 and TRBJ1-5, with 7 bases aligning to TRBD1. The germline V gene encodes CDR1 MDHEN and CDR2 SYDVKM. The V and J ends lost 3 bases and 3 bases, in that order; junction bases with no gene match: 2. CDR3 length: 14 residues. The CDR3 DNA follows: TGTGCCAGCAGTTTGACAGGGCTCAATCAGCCCCAGCATTTT. Translating gives CASSLTGLNQPQHF. Full variable domain (remainder filled in from reference TRBV28 and TRBJ1-5): DVKVTQSSRYLVKRTGEKVFLECVQDMDHENMFWYRQDPGLGLRLIYFSYDVKMKEKGDIPEGYSVSREKKERFSLILESASTNQTSMYLCASSLTGLNQPQHFGDGTRLSIL.

This clonotype has just a few counts. This chain links TRBV18 with TRBJ2-6, with a possible D match to TRBD1 (6 bases). This CDR3 comprises 16 residues. V was pared by 3 bases and J by 4 bases, with 13 bases between. Germline-derived CDR1 and CDR2 are KGHSH and LQKENI. The CDR3 DNA sequence: TGTGCCAGCTCACCGCAAACAGGGCTAGGGGCCAACGTCCTGACTTTC. Protein sequence: CASSPQTGLGANVLTF.

This chain joins TRBV9 and TRBJ2-3; possible D gene TRBD2, 5 bases. The CDR3 sequence is 16 residues long. CDR1 is SGDLS, CDR2 YYNGEE, per germline. Trimming removed 4 bases from V and 2 bases from J, with 17 bases in between. CDR3 sequence: CASSPLGAGLTDTQYF. DNA for the CDR3: TGTGCCAGCAGCCCCCTGGGTGCGGGTCTCACAGATACGCAGTATTTT.

V is TRBV12-3 or TRBV12-4 and J is TRBJ2-1; 13 nucleotides align to TRBD2. The CDR3 sequence is 16 residues long. V lost 6 bases, J lost 7 bases, and 9 bases stayed unmatched. The CDR3 nucleotides are TGTGCCAGCAGCCAAGGACTAGCGGGAGAAGGTAATGAGCAGTTCTTC. Protein product: CASSQGLAGEGNEQFF.

A few counts support this clonotype. The chain combines TRBV28 with TRBJ2-7; 10 nucleotides line up with TRBD2. V shed 6 bases and J 0 bases; nucleotides not matched to a gene: 14. Germline V gives CDR1 MDHEN, CDR2 SYDVKM. The CDR3 length is 18 residues. The CDR3 protein is CASSLSIAGGPLSYEQYF. The CDR3 nucleotides are TGTGCCAGCAGCCTCTCTATAGCGGGAGGACCCCTCTCCTACGAGCAGTACTTC.

The chain employs TRBV2 and TRBJ1-5, with D tentatively TRBD1 (6 bases). Germline CDR1 and CDR2: SNHLY and FYNNEI. The CDR3 totals 14 residues. The V end was cut by 5 bases, the J end by 3 bases, with 11 bases between. The CDR3 DNA sequence: TGTGCCAGCAGTCAGACAGGAAACAATCAGCCCCAGCATTTT. Amino acid sequence: CASSQTGNNQPQHF. Full variable domain (outside the CDR3, taken from reference TRBV2 and TRBJ1-5): EPEVTQTPSHQVTQMGQEVILRCVPISNHLYFYWYRQILGQKVEFLVSFYNNEISEKSEIFDDQFSVERPDGSNFTLKIRSTKLEDSAMYFCASSQTGNNQPQHFGDGTRLSIL.